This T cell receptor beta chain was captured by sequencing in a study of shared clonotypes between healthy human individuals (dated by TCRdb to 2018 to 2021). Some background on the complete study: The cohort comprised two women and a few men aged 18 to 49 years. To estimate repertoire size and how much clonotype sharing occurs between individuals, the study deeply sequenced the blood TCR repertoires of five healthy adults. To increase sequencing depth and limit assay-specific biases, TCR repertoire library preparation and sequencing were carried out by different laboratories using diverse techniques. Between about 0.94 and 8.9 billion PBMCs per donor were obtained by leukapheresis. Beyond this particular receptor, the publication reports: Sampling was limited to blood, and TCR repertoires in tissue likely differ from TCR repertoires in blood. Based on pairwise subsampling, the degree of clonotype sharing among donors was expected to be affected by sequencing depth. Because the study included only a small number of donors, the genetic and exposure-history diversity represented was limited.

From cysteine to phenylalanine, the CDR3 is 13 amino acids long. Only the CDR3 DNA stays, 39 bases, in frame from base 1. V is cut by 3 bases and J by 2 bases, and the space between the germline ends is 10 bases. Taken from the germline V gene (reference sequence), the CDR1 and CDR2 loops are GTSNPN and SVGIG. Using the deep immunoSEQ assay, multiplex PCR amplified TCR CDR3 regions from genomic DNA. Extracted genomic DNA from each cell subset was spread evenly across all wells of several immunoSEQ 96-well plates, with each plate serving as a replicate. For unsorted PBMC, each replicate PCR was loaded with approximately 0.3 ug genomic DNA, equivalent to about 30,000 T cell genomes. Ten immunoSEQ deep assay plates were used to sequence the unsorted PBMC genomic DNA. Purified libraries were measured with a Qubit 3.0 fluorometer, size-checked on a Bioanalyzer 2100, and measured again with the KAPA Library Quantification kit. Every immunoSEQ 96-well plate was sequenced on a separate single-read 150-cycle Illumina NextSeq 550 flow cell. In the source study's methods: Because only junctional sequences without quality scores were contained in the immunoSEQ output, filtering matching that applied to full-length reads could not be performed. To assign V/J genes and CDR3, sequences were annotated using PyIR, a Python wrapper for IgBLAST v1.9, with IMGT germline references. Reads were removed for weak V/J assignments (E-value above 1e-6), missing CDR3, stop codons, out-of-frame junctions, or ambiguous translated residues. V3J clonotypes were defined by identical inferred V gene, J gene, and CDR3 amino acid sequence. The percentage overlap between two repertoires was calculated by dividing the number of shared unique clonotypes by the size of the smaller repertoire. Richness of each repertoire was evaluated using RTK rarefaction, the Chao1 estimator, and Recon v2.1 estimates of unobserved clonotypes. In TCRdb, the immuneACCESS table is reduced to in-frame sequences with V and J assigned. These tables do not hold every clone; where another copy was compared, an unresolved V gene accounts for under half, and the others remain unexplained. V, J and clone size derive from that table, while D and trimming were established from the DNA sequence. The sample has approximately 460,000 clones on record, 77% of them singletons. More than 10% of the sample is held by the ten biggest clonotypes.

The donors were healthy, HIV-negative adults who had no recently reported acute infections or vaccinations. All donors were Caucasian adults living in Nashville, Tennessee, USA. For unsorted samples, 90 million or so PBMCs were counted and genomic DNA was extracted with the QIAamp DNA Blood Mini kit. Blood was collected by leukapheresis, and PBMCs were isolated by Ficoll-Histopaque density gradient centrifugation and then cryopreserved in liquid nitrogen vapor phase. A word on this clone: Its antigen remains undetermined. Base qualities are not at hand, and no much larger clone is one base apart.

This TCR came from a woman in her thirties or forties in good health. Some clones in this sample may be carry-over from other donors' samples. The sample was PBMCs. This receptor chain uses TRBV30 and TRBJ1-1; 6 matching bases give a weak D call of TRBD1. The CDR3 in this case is CAWRQGRNTEAFF. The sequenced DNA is TGTGCCTGGAGGCAGGGGCGCAACACTGAAGCTTTCTTT. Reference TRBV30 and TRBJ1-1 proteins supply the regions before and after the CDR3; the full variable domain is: SQTIHQWPATLVQPVGSPLSLECTVEGTSNPNLYWYRQAAGRGLQLLFYSVGIGQISSEVPQNLSASRPQDRQFILSSKKLLLSDSGFYLCAWRQGRNTEAFFGQGTRLTVV.